These 30 T cell receptor beta chains were all obtained from the same sample, sequenced in a study of CD8 T cells in ankylosing spondylitis (dated by TCRdb to 2015 to 2018). Library creation used 5' RACE. Sequenced using an Illumina HiSeq 2500. The public reads were reprocessed in TCRdb via fastp at Q25 and MiXCR, keeping in-frame beta chains. Rows are unified per CDR3 protein, each entry keeping the most common DNA and genes. This sample is represented by 230,000 or so distinct CDR3 sequences; roughly 25% of them were singletons. In total, the top ten clones hold 0.5% to 0.75% of the sample. The sample taken for sequencing was blood, either unsorted or a sorted T cell fraction (not recorded which). The receptors were gathered from a male donor with ankylosing spondylitis or in good health (not recorded which).

This clonotype appeared many times. V gene TRBV12-3 or TRBV12-4 combines with J gene TRBJ2-1; TRBD1 agrees at 9 bases. The CDR3 sequence is 15 residues long. Trimming removed 1 base from V and 2 bases from J; junction bases left unmatched: 0. The CDR3 nucleotides read TGTGCCAGCAGTTTAGGGACAGGGGCCTACAATGAGCAGTTCTTC. This gives the protein CASSLGTGAYNEQFF.

This clonotype was found many times. V usage is TRBV3-1 and J usage is TRBJ2-4; D tentatively fits TRBD1 or TRBD2 (6 bases each). Germline loops: CDR1 LGHDT, CDR2 YNNKEL (reference sequence). The CDR3 consists of 14 residues. Trimming removed 7 bases at V and 7 bases at J, with 17 bases between. The CDR3 DNA is TGTGCCAGCACCCTTGGGGGGCGCGAGAACATTCAGTACTTC. It yields the protein CASTLGGRENIQYF.

The chain uses TRBV5-6 and TRBJ2-1; 7 positions match TRBD2. This CDR3 region has 16 residues. Germline loops: CDR1 SGHDT, CDR2 YYEEEE. J gave up 0 bases and V 4 bases, and 7 bases lay outside the gene matches. The CDR3 spells CASSAGAGSSYNEQFF. Written as DNA, the CDR3 is TGTGCCAGCAGCGCTGGAGCGGGGAGCTCCTACAATGAGCAGTTCTTC.

The rearrangement joins TRBV12-3 or TRBV12-4 to TRBJ2-7, with D possibly matching TRBD2 (7 bases). V lost 3 bases, J lost 6 bases, and 12 bases lay in between. This CDR3 spans 13 amino acids. The CDR3 DNA reads TGTGCCAGCAGTTTCGGGGGGCAGGGCGAGCAGTACTTC. Translated, it gives CASSFGGQGEQYF.

This clonotype was counted at least ten times. The chain has TRBV20-1 and TRBJ1-4, with 8 bases matching TRBD1. The junction had 4 bases not matched to a gene; V was cut back by 6 bases and J by 4 bases. This CDR3 spans 13 amino acids. Germline assignment: CDR1 DFQATT and CDR2 SNEGSKA (reference sequence). As DNA, the CDR3 is TGCAGTGCGGAAGACAGGGGTAATGAAAAACTGTTTTTT. It translates to CSAEDRGNEKLFF.

In its sample, this clonotype was seen a few times. This chain joins TRBV7-9 and TRBJ2-5; TRBD2 aligns across 8 bases. The CDR3 consists of 16 residues. Trimming at V came to 5 bases and at J to 5 bases, leaving 13 bases not matched to a gene. Germline V gives CDR1 SEHNR, CDR2 FQNEAQ (reference sequence). CDR3 loop: CASSVGTRQRRETQYF. The CDR3 DNA is TGTGCCAGCAGCGTGGGGACTAGGCAGAGACGGGAGACCCAGTACTTC.

This clonotype was picked up many times. The chain is built from TRBV12-3 or TRBV12-4 and TRBJ2-1; 7 bases agree with TRBD1. V was pared by 6 bases and J by 7 bases, with 3 bases of the junction left unmatched. The CDR3 sequence is 12 residues long. The CDR3 loop reads CASRPGGNEQFF. In DNA, the CDR3 is TGTGCCAGCAGGCCAGGGGGAAATGAGCAGTTCTTC.

This clonotype occurred a few times. The rearrangement uses TRBV7-6 and TRBJ2-6; no clear D gene. The V gene's germline CDR1 is SGHVS and CDR2 FNYEAQ. The CDR3 contains 13 residues. V lost 5 bases to trimming and J lost 6 bases, with 8 bases between them. CDR3 residues: CASSPPEANVLTF. The CDR3 DNA reads TGTGCCAGCAGCCCCCCTGAGGCCAACGTCCTGACTTTC.

This clonotype was recorded a few times. This chain joins TRBV20-1 and TRBJ1-5, with D hard to call. Trimming took off 3 bases at V and 0 bases at J, with 0 bases between the two ends. This CDR3 is built from 11 residues. Germline assignment: CDR1 DFQATT and CDR2 SNEGSKA (reference sequence). Written as DNA, the CDR3 is TGCAGTGCTAGTAGCAATCAGCCCCAGCATTTT. Its translation: CSASSNQPQHF.

The CDR3 loop reads CASSLLWGNGSRAYEQYF. CDR3 nucleotides: TGTGCCAGCAGTTTATTGTGGGGGAACGGGAGTCGGGCCTACGAGCAGTACTTC. The J gene is TRBJ2-7, the V gene TRBV2; D might be TRBD2 (6 bases). V was clipped by 5 bases and J by 2 bases, with 25 bases between them. Germline V lookup: CDR1 SNHLY, CDR2 FYNNEI. The CDR3 sequence is 18 residues long. The full variable domain, in which reference TRBV2 and TRBJ2-7 provide the parts outside the CDR3, is EPEVTQTPSHQVTQMGQEVILRCVPISNHLYFYWYRQILGQKVEFLVSFYNNEISEKSEIFDDQFSVERPDGSNFTLKIRSTKLEDSAMYFCASSLLWGNGSRAYEQYFGPGTRLTVT.

This chain links TRBV5-1 with TRBJ2-1; possible D gene TRBD1, 6 bases. This CDR3 is 16 amino acids long. V gave up 0 bases and J gave up 3 bases, with 13 bases separating them. Germline V gene data show CDR1 as SGHRS and CDR2 as YFSETQ. CDR3 sequence (DNA): TGCGCCAGCAGCTTGGCGGCAGGGGCGAGCTACAATGAGCAGTTCTTC. As protein: CASSLAAGASYNEQFF.

This clonotype occurred a few times. The chain has TRBV28 and TRBJ2-7; 8 bases fit TRBD1. J lost 0 bases, V lost 3 bases, and 7 bases had no gene match. Germline V gene data show CDR1 as MDHEN and CDR2 as SYDVKM. The CDR3 has 16 residues. For the CDR3, the DNA is TGTGCCAGCAGTTTCCCAGGACAGGGTAGCTCCTACGAGCAGTACTTC. It yields the protein CASSFPGQGSSYEQYF.

This clonotype was counted only a few times. The chain couples TRBV29-1 to TRBJ2-4; no reliable D call. Germline V gives CDR1 SQVTM, CDR2 ANQGSEA. V lost 6 bases and J lost 0, with 6 bases in between. The CDR3 loop spans 12 amino acids. Here the CDR3 reads CSVGAAKNIQYF. The CDR3, as DNA: TGCAGCGTAGGAGCAGCCAAAAACATTCAGTACTTC. Full variable domain (missing parts from reference TRBV29-1 and TRBJ2-4): SAVISQKPSRDICQRGTSLTIQCQVDSQVTMMFWYRQQPGQSLTLIATANQGSEATYESGFVIDKFPISRPNLTFSTLTVSNMSPEDSSIYLCSVGAAKNIQYFGAGTRLSVL.

This clonotype was observed many times. The chain employs TRBV3-1 and TRBJ1-2; D remains unclear. CDR3 size: 16 residues. Per germline, CDR1 LGHDT and CDR2 YNNKEL (reference sequence). Between the trimmed V and J ends, which lost 1 base and 4 bases, there was a span of 16 bases. CDR3 residues: CASSQVGRSAGYGYTF. DNA of the CDR3: TGTGCCAGCAGCCAAGTGGGTAGAAGCGCAGGCTATGGCTACACCTTC.

This clonotype was counted at least ten times. This chain connects TRBV29-1 to TRBJ2-3; D is uncertain. Germline-derived CDR1 and CDR2 are SQVTM and ANQGSEA. This CDR3 is built from 12 residues. V lost 4 bases and J 3 bases, leaving 8 bases between the germline ends. In DNA, the CDR3 is TGCAGCGTTGGATCCCAGACAGATACGCAGTATTTT. Translated, it gives CSVGSQTDTQYF.

This clonotype was detected only a few times. The chain uses TRBV20-1 and TRBJ2-5, with 12 bases identical to TRBD2. J gave up 5 bases and V 6 bases, and 10 bases lay outside the gene matches. CDR1 is DFQATT and CDR2 is SNEGSKA in the germline V gene (reference sequence). The CDR3 spans 15 residues. The CDR3 spells CSAGRASGGVETQYF. In DNA form, the CDR3 reads TGCAGTGCCGGAAGGGCTAGCGGGGGGGTTGAGACCCAGTACTTC.

The chain uses TRBV29-1 and TRBJ2-5; D not resolved. This CDR3 has 13 amino acids. Looked up from germline, CDR1 is SQVTM and CDR2 is ANQGSEA. Trimming left V 4 bases short and J 4 bases short, with 13 bases between. CDR3: CSVVGRFGETQYF. In DNA form, the CDR3 reads TGCAGCGTTGTAGGCAGGTTCGGAGAGACCCAGTACTTC. The variable domain in full, with the rest retrieved from reference TRBV29-1 and TRBJ2-5, is SAVISQKPSRDICQRGTSLTIQCQVDSQVTMMFWYRQQPGQSLTLIATANQGSEATYESGFVIDKFPISRPNLTFSTLTVSNMSPEDSSIYLCSVVGRFGETQYFGPGTRLLVL.

This clonotype occurred many times. CDR3 sequence reads: CASSKTGTKETQYF. For the CDR3, the DNA is TGCGCCAGCAGCAAAACCGGGACAAAAGAGACCCAGTACTTC. The rearrangement joins TRBV5-1 to TRBJ2-5, with D possibly matching TRBD1 (6 bases). V lost 4 bases and J lost 3, with 13 bases in between. This CDR3 region has 14 residues. CDR1 SGHRS and CDR2 YFSETQ come from the germline V gene.

The chain carries TRBV20-1 and TRBJ2-5; TRBD1 might be the D (5 bases). Germline CDR1 is DFQATT and CDR2 is SNEGSKA (reference sequence). V was pared by 3 bases and J by 3 bases, with 11 bases between. The length of the CDR3 is 13 residues. This chain's CDR3 is CSASGAGEETQYF. The CDR3 region has the DNA TGCAGTGCTAGTGGGGCAGGAGAAGAGACCCAGTACTTC.

This clonotype was seen ten or more times. The rearrangement links TRBV20-1 to TRBJ2-1; D possibly corresponds to TRBD2 (7 bases). The CDR3 extends over 15 amino acids. The V gene's germline CDR1 is DFQATT and CDR2 SNEGSKA (reference sequence). V lost 0 bases to trimming and J lost 8 bases, with 17 bases between them. CDR3 loop: CSARDFGGPTDEQFF. In DNA, the CDR3 is TGCAGTGCTAGAGATTTCGGGGGGCCTACCGATGAGCAGTTCTTC.

The chain employs TRBV11-2 and TRBJ2-2, with 9 bases lining up with TRBD2. The CDR3 is 15 residues long. The ends lost 8 bases at V and 6 bases at J; junction bases unmatched: 10. CDR1 and CDR2 (germline): SGHAT, FQNNGV. Here the CDR3 reads CASQLAGILPGELFF. DNA for the CDR3: TGTGCCAGCCAACTAGCGGGTATCCTCCCCGGGGAGCTGTTTTTT.

V gene TRBV21-1 combines with J gene TRBJ2-5; the table's D gene call, TRBD2, was not cross checked with the DNA. TRBV21-1 is classified as a pseudogene. CDR3 length: 16 amino acids. The CDR3, as DNA: TGTGCCAGCAGACAGACGGACTTCATAGAACAAGAGACCCAGTACTTC. It translates to CASRQTDFIEQETQYF.

At least ten counts were recorded for this clonotype. V gene TRBV12-3 or TRBV12-4 combines with J gene TRBJ2-7; D gene unclear. The CDR3 length is 14 residues. V shed 4 bases and J shed 0 bases, with 10 bases lying between them. CDR3: CASSSPPSSYEQYF. In DNA form, the CDR3 reads TGTGCCAGCAGTTCCCCCCCAAGCTCCTACGAGCAGTACTTC.

This clonotype was seen repeatedly, ten times or more. The chain has TRBV7-9 and TRBJ1-5, with D hard to call. The V gene lost 3 bases and the J gene lost 5 bases, with 8 bases spanning the gap. This CDR3 has 13 residues. Germline V gene data show CDR1 as SEHNR and CDR2 as FQNEAQ (reference sequence). CDR3 nucleotide sequence: TGTGCCAGCAGCTTCGACGGTTATCAGCCCCAGCATTTT. Its protein is CASSFDGYQPQHF.

This clonotype has just a few counts. This chain joins TRBV6-1 and TRBJ2-1, with D uncertain. V lost 7 bases, J lost 0 bases, and 7 bases lay in between. Looked up from germline, CDR1 is MNHNS and CDR2 is SASEGT. The CDR3 contains 13 residues. Written as DNA, the CDR3 is TGTGCCAGCACCTCTGGCTCCTACAATGAGCAGTTCTTC. Translating gives CASTSGSYNEQFF.

The table lists this clonotype with many counts. The V and J genes are TRBV24-1 and TRBJ2-3; 9 bases map to TRBD2. The germline V gene encodes CDR1 KGHDR and CDR2 SFDVKD. The CDR3 has 15 residues. Germline trimming cut 4 bases from V and 8 bases from J; bases unmatched to any gene: 9. The CDR3 loop reads CATSDLAGPRGTQYF. For the CDR3, the DNA is TGTGCCACCAGTGACCTAGCGGGGCCGCGAGGTACGCAGTATTTT.

This clonotype was picked up a small number of times. This chain joins TRBV20-1 and TRBJ2-7; 11 bases match TRBD1. The CDR3 sequence is 15 residues long. Trimming cost V 6 bases and J 0 bases; bases outside gene matches: 7. Germline V CDR1 and CDR2: DFQATT, SNEGSKA (reference sequence). The CDR3 coding sequence is TGCAGTGCCTCCGGGACAGGGGGGGCCTCCTACGAGCAGTACTTC. It encodes CSASGTGGASYEQYF.

J is TRBJ2-2 and V is TRBV20-1, with 7 bases lining up with TRBD2. The CDR3 spans 17 residues. V lost 6 bases and J lost 3; bases outside the gene matches: 16. The germline gives CDR1 DFQATT, CDR2 SNEGSKA (reference sequence). The chain's CDR3 is CSARKLRTSGDTGELFF. CDR3 sequence (DNA): TGCAGTGCCAGAAAGCTCCGGACTAGTGGGGACACCGGGGAGCTGTTTTTT.

This clonotype was found many times. The chain employs TRBV12-3 or TRBV12-4 and TRBJ2-7; 8 positions match TRBD1. Trimming removed 5 bases from V and 5 bases from J; junction bases left unmatched: 8. This CDR3 comprises 14 residues. The CDR3 here is CASSQGQVLDEQYF. The CDR3 nucleotides are TGTGCCAGCAGTCAGGGACAGGTCCTGGACGAGCAGTACTTC.

The CDR3 protein is CSAPALRLKTQYF. The CDR3 bases are TGCAGTGCCCCTGCGCTACGCCTAAAGACCCAGTACTTC. V is TRBV20-1 and J is TRBJ2-5; D not certain. Trimming left V 6 bases short and J 6 bases short, with 17 bases between. Per germline, CDR1 DFQATT and CDR2 SNEGSKA (reference sequence). There are 13 residues in the CDR3.